A single sample is the source of the 7 T cell receptor beta chains below, sequenced in a study of cytomegalovirus exposure and HLA in healthy donors. The study ran its PCR with 60 Vbeta and 13 Jbeta primers. Profiled with immunoSEQ multiplex PCR; TCRdb holds only in-frame clones, not every one. Among roughly 200,000 clones listed, over 70% were seen once. Sequenced input: PBMCs. All receptors derive from a boy between 2 and 15 years old in good health and CMV-seronegative.

The V call is TRBV5-6, the J call TRBJ2-7; D remains ambiguous. The CDR3 is made up of 14 amino acids. The ends were cut back, 5 bases at V and 1 base at J, with 13 bases in the middle. The V gene's germline CDR1 is SGHDT and CDR2 YYEEEE. The CDR3 DNA reads as TGTGCCAGCAGTCGCGGCGGAAGGTCCTACGAGCAGTACTTC. It is translated as CASSRGGRSYEQYF.

This clone was seen only once. This sequence joins TRBV4-1 and TRBJ2-7, with a tentative D call TRBD2 (5 bases). The CDR3 loop spans 15 amino acids. V gave up 0 bases and J gave up 7 bases, with 16 bases separating them. Looked up from germline, CDR1 is MGHRA and CDR2 is YSYEKL. For the CDR3, the DNA is TGCGCCAGCAGCCAAGATGGGCGGGTCGGGAAGGAGCAGTACTTC. Protein product: CASSQDGRVGKEQYF.

The chain carries TRBV5-1 and TRBJ2-3; a possible D gene is TRBD1 (6 bases). Trimming pared 0 bases from V and 3 bases from J, leaving 11 bases between. The CDR3 spans 15 residues. Germline CDR1 is SGHRS and CDR2 is YFSETQ. The CDR3 sequence is CASSLGLQGTDTQYF. The CDR3 nucleotides are TGCGCCAGCAGCTTGGGATTACAGGGAACAGATACGCAGTATTTT.

CDR3 protein: CATTEYHSPYEQYF. For the CDR3, the DNA is TGTGCCACAACCGAATATCACAGCCCCTACGAGCAGTACTTC. This sequence joins TRBV7-8 and TRBJ2-7; no firm D call. Germline V lookup: CDR1 SGHVS, CDR2 FQNEAQ. The CDR3 has 14 residues. The V gene lost 10 bases and the J gene lost 2 bases, with 18 bases spanning the gap.

The rearrangement joins TRBV18 to TRBJ1-6; D is perhaps TRBD1 (5 bases). The V end lost 2 bases, the J end lost 8 bases, and 16 bases lay between the germline ends. This CDR3 contains 16 residues. In germline, CDR1 is KGHSH, CDR2 LQKENI. DNA of the CDR3: TGTGCCAGCTCACCAAGGGACTCCGCCGGGTATTCACCCCTCCACTTT. Its translation is CASSPRDSAGYSPLHF. The variable domain in full, completed from reference TRBV18 and TRBJ1-6, reads NAGVMQNPRHLVRRRGQEARLRCSPMKGHSHVYWYRQLPEEGLKFMVYLQKENIIDESGMPKERFSAEFPKEGPSILRIQQVVRGDSAAYFCASSPRDSAGYSPLHFGNGTRLTVT.

The V and J genes are TRBV7-2 and TRBJ1-5, with D perhaps matching TRBD1 (6 bases). The length of the CDR3 is 15 residues. Deletions cut 6 bases from V and 1 base from J, with 13 bases between. CDR1 SGHTA and CDR2 FQGNSA come from the germline V gene. The CDR3 DNA sequence: TGTGCCAGCAGTCCCGGACAGCAAAGCAATCAGCCCCAGCATTTT. Translating gives CASSPGQQSNQPQHF. The full variable domain, completed using reference TRBV7-2 and TRBJ1-5, is GAGVSQSPSNKVTEKGKDVELRCDPISGHTALYWYRQSLGQGLEFLIYFQGNSAPDKSGLPSDRFSAERTGGSVSTLTIQRTQQEDSAVYLCASSPGQQSNQPQHFGDGTRLSIL.

The chain recombines TRBV6-1 with TRBJ1-2, with D uncertain. The V and J ends lost 4 bases and 4 bases respectively, with 4 bases between them. Germline assignment: CDR1 MNHNS and CDR2 SASEGT. The CDR3 consists of 11 residues. The CDR3: CASSARYGYTF. CDR3 coding DNA: TGTGCCAGCAGTGCTCGCTATGGCTACACCTTC.